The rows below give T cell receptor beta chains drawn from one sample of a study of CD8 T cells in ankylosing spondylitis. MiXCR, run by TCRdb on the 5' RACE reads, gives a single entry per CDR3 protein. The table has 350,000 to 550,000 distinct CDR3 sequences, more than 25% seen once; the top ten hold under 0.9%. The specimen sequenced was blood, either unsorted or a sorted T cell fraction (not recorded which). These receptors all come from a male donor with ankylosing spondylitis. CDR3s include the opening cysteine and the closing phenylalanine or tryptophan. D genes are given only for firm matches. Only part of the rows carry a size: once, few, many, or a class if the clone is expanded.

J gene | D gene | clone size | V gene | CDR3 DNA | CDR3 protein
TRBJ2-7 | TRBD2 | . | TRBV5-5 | TGTGCCAGCAGCTTAAGTTGGTCTAGCGGAAACTACGAGCAGTACTTC | CASSLSWSSGNYEQYF
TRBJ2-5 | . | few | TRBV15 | TGTGCCACCGGGAGGGGACAGCAAGAGACCCAGTACTTC | CATGRGQQETQYF
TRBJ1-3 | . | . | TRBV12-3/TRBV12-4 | TGTGCCAGCAGTTTAGGTACTTCGTCTGGAAACACCATATATTTT | CASSLGTSSGNTIYF
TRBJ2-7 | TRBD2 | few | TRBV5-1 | TGCGCCAGCAGCTTAGGGACTAGCGGGGACGAGCAGTACTTC | CASSLGTSGDEQYF
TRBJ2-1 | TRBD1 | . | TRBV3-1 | TGTGCCAGCAGACTACAGGGGGCCCGGGCGAATGAGCAGTTCTTC | CASRLQGARANEQFF
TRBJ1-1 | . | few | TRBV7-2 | TGTGCCAGCAGCTTAGTTGGGAGATCTGAAGCTTTCTTT | CASSLVGRSEAFF
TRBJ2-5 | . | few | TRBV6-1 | TGTGCCAGCAGTACGGACTTCGGAGAGACCCAGTACTTC | CASSTDFGETQYF
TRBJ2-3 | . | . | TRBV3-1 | TGTGCCAGCAGCCAGGTGGTGACAGATACGCAGTATTTT | CASSQVVTDTQYF
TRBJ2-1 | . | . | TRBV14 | TGTGCCAGCAGCCAAAGACAGGGAGGGAATAGTGAGCAGTTCTTC | CASSQRQGGNSEQFF
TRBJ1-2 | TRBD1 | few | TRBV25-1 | TGTGCCAGCACCGACAGGGCCTTCTATGGCTACACCTTC | CASTDRAFYGYTF
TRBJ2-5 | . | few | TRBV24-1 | TGTGCCACCAGTGATTTTTGGGAGACCCAGTACTTC | CATSDFWETQYF
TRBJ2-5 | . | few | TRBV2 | TGTGCCAGCAGTGAGAAGACCCAGTACTTC | CASSEKTQYF
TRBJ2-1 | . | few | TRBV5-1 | TGCGCCAGCAGCTTGGCCGACGGGAGCAGTGAGTTCTTC | CASSLADGSSEFF
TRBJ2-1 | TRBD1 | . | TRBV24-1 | TGTGCCACCAGTGACCGGGACAGAGATAACAATGAGCAGTTCTTC | CATSDRDRDNNEQFF
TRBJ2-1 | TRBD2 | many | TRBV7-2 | TGTGCCAGCAGCCAGGGACTAGCGGGGTACAATGAGCAGTTCTTC | CASSQGLAGYNEQFF
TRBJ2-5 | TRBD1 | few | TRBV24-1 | TGTGCCACCAGTGATTTGGGGACAGTCCAAGAGACCCAGTACTTC | CATSDLGTVQETQYF
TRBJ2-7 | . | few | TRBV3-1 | TGTGCCAGCAGCCAATCTCCAGCCACCTCCTACGAGCAGTACTTC | CASSQSPATSYEQYF
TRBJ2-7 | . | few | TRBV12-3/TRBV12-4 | TGTGCCAGCAGTTTGGGGCAGAGGACTTACGAGCAGTACTTC | CASSLGQRTYEQYF
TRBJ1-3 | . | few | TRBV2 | TGTGCCAGCAACTCGATGAGTAGAGGAAACACCATATATTTT | CASNSMSRGNTIYF
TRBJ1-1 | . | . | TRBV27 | TGTGCCAGCAGTCAAAGACAGGCCCTAAACACTGAAGCTTTCTTT | CASSQRQALNTEAFF
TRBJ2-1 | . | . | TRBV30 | TGTGCCTGGGGGGGGACCTACAATGAGCAGTTCTTC | CAWGGTYNEQFF
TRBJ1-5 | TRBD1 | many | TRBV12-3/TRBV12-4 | TGTGCCAGCAGTCCAACTAACAGGGGTAATCAGCCCCAGCATTTT | CASSPTNRGNQPQHF
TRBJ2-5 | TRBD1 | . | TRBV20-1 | TGCAGTGCTAGAGATCTGTTGGACAGGGGAGGGGAGACCCAGTACTTC | CSARDLLDRGGETQYF
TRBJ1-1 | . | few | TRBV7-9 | TGTGCCAGCAGCCGGCAGCTCGGCCTCGCGGCTGCAGCTTTCTTT | CASSRQLGLAAAAFF
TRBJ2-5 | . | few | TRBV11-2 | TGTGCCAGCAGAGCCCTCGAGACCCAGTACTTC | CASRALETQYF
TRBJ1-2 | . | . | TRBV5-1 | TGCGCCAGCAGCTCTGGAGGCGACACGACGAATGGCTACACCTTC | CASSSGGDTTNGYTF
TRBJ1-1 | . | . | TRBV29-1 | TGCAGCGTTGGAGAGCTGAACACTGAAGCTTTCTTT | CSVGELNTEAFF
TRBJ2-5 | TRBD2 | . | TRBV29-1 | TGCAGCGTTGATCTGGGACTAGGAGAGACCCAGTACTTC | CSVDLGLGETQYF
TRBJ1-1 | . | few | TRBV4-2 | TGTGCCAGCAGCCCGTGGCAGAACACTGAAGCTTTCTTT | CASSPWQNTEAFF
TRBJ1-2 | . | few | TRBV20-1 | TGCAGTGCTACAAAGGGGGGTGTCTATGGCTACACCTTC | CSATKGGVYGYTF
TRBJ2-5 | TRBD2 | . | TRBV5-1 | TGCGCCAGCAGCGTATCCCCGGGACTAGCGGGGTCATCCCAGTACTTC | CASSVSPGLAGSSQYF
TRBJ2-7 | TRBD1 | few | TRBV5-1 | TGCGCCAGCAGCCCCGGGACAGGGGCGAAAGGCGAGCAGTACTTC | CASSPGTGAKGEQYF
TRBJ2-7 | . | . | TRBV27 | TGTGCCAGCAAAACGAAAATATCCTCCTACGAGCAGTACTTC | CASKTKISSYEQYF
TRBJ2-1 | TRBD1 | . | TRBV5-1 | TGCGCCAGCAGCTTTACAACAGGGGGCAATGAGCAGTTCTTC | CASSFTTGGNEQFF
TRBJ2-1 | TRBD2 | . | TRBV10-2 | TGCGCCAGCCGACTAGCAGGGGAGCAGTTCTTC | CASRLAGEQFF
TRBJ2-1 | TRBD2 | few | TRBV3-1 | TGTGCCAGCAGCCCCATGGGACTAGCGGGTGGCAATGAGCAGTTCTTC | CASSPMGLAGGNEQFF
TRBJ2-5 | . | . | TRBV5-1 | TGCGCCAGCAGCGATTGGAACCCAGAGACCCAGTACTTC | CASSDWNPETQYF
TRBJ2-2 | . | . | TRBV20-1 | TGCAGTGCACCAAAAGGGGGGGGCGCCGTAGGCGGGGAGCTGTTTTTT | CSAPKGGGAVGGELFF
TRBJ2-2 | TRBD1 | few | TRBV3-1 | TGTGCCAGCAGCCACAGGGGGATAACGAACACCGGGGAGCTGTTTTTT | CASSHRGITNTGELFF
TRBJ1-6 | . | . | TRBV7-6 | TGTGCCAGCAGCCCCCAAGAGTGGGTTGCAGGGTCACCCCTCCACTTT | CASSPQEWVAGSPLHF
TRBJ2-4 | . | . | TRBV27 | TGTGCCAGCAGTACGATAGTGGCCAAAAACATTCAGTACTTC | CASSTIVAKNIQYF
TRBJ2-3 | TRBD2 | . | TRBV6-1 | TGTGCCAGCAGTAGGGGACTAGCGGGAGGTATAACAGATACGCAGTATTTT | CASSRGLAGGITDTQYF
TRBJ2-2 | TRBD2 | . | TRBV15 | TGTGCCACCAGCAGAGATGCGGGGGGGTTCGGGACCGGGGAGCTGTTTTTT | CATSRDAGGFGTGELFF
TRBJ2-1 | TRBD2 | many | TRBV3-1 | TGTGCCAGCAGCCCCCCGGGACTAGCGGAAAACAATGAGCAGTTCTTC | CASSPPGLAENNEQFF
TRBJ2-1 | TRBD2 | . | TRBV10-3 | TGTGCCATCAAAGCGGGAGGGCTTGAGCAGTTCTTC | CAIKAGGLEQFF
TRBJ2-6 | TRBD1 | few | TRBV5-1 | TGCGCCAGCAGCCTAAGACAGGGAAAAGGGGCTGGGGCCAACGTCCTGACTTTC | CASSLRQGKGAGANVLTF